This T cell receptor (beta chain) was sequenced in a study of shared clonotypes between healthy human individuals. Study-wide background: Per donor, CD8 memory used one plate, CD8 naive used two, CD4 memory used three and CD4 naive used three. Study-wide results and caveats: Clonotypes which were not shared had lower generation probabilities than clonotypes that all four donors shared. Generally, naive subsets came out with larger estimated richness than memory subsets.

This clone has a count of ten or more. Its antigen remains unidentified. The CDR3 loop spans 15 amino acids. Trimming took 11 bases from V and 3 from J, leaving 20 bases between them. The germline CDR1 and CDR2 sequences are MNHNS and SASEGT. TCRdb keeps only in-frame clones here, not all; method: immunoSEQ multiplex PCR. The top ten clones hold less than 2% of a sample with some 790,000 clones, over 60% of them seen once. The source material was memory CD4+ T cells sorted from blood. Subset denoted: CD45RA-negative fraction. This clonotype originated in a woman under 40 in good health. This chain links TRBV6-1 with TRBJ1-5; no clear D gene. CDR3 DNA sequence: TGTGCCGTTCCCGTATCGGGATACGACAATCAGCCCCAGCATTTT. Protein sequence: CAVPVSGYDNQPQHF.